A single sample gave rise to the 17 T cell receptor beta chains below, sequenced in a study of blood T cell repertoires in COVID-19. The table came from immunoSEQ multiplex PCR; TCRdb's copy has only in-frame clones and leaves some out. The sample records 300,000 or so clones, approximately 86% being singletons. What was sequenced was PBMCs or T cells enriched from blood (not recorded which). Receptor source: a woman in her thirties or forties with acute COVID-19.

The chain's CDR3 is CASTPSGSGNNEQFF. In nucleotides, the CDR3 is TGTGCCAGCACCCCTAGCGGGAGTGGCAACAATGAGCAGTTCTTC. The chain links TRBV4-2 to TRBJ2-1; TRBD2 matches 10 bases. Trimming cost V 7 bases and J 5 bases; bases outside gene matches: 8. CDR1 is LGHNA and CDR2 is YNFKEQ in the germline V gene. The CDR3 is 15 residues long.

The rearrangement uses TRBV7-2 and TRBJ1-6; 10 bases line up with TRBD1. The CDR3 extends over 14 amino acids. The V gene end was trimmed by 0 bases and the J gene end by 12 bases; junction bases not matched to a gene: 2. Per germline, CDR1 SGHTA and CDR2 FQGNSA. CDR3 sequence (DNA): TGTGCCAGCAGCTTAGCCGACAGGGGGCTACCCCTCCACTTT. It translates to CASSLADRGLPLHF.

This clone showed up just once. This sequence joins TRBV19 and TRBJ2-7, with 8 bases aligning to TRBD1. CDR1 is LNHDA, CDR2 SQIVND, per germline (reference sequence). V was pared by 4 bases and J by 3 bases, with 2 bases of the junction left unmatched. The CDR3 totals 13 residues. DNA of the CDR3: TGTGCCAGTAGTAGCAGGGGGCACTACGAGCAGTACTTC. Its protein is CASSSRGHYEQYF.

The chain links TRBV5-4 to TRBJ2-3; 9 bases are shared with TRBD1. The trim removed 4 bases at V and 4 bases at J, leaving 13 bases unmatched. Germline V gene data show CDR1 as SGHNT and CDR2 as YYREEE (reference sequence). The CDR3 has 17 residues. CDR3 sequence reads: CASSPRWTGEISDTQYF. The CDR3 DNA sequence: TGTGCCAGCAGCCCCCGTTGGACAGGGGAGATTTCAGATACGCAGTATTTT.

The V gene is TRBV2, the J gene TRBJ1-1, with 7 bases identical to TRBD1. The CDR3 extends over 15 amino acids. Germline CDR1 is SNHLY and CDR2 is FYNNEI. The V gene end was trimmed by 6 bases and the J gene end by 4 bases; junction bases not matched to a gene: 11. The CDR3 is CASSPEQGLVTEAFF. The CDR3 region has the DNA TGTGCCAGCAGCCCTGAACAGGGGCTCGTCACTGAAGCTTTCTTT.

The V call is TRBV5-1, the J call TRBJ2-1; 7 nucleotides align to TRBD1. This CDR3 is 14 amino acids long. Germline lookup yields CDR1 SGHRS and CDR2 YFSETQ. V lost 2 bases to trimming and J lost 7 bases; unmatched junction nucleotides: 6. DNA for the CDR3: TGCGCCAGCAGCTTAAGACAGGGTCAGAATGAGCAGTTCTTC. Translated: CASSLRQGQNEQFF.

This clone was seen a handful of times. V and J are TRBV5-1 and TRBJ1-6, with 7 bases matching TRBD1. Trimming at V came to 0 bases and at J to 9 bases, leaving 0 bases not matched to a gene. In germline, CDR1 is SGHRS, CDR2 YFSETQ. CDR3 length: 13 residues. Here the CDR3 reads CASSLGDSSPLHF. The CDR3 nucleotides are TGCGCCAGCAGCTTGGGGGACAGTTCACCCCTCCACTTT.

The CDR3 sequence is CAISANDRGASEAFF. For the CDR3, the DNA is TGTGCCATCAGTGCAAATGACAGGGGGGCCTCTGAAGCTTTCTTT. This chain connects TRBV10-3 to TRBJ1-1, with 9 nucleotides matching TRBD1. The CDR3 is 15 residues long. V gave up 4 bases and J gave up 6 bases; unmatched junction bases: 9. Germline values: CDR1 ENHRY, CDR2 SYGVKD.

This clone has more than one count but fewer than ten. This rearrangement joins TRBV5-5 to TRBJ1-1; TRBD1 is a possible D gene (6 bases). From germline, CDR1 is SGHKS and CDR2 YYEKEE (reference sequence). The CDR3 totals 15 residues. Trimming left V 0 bases short and J 1 base short, with 10 bases between. CDR3 nucleotide sequence: TGTGCCAGCAGCTTGGACCTCAGGGGGAACACTGAAGCTTTCTTT. Protein: CASSLDLRGNTEAFF. Full variable domain (outside the CDR3, taken from reference TRBV5-5 and TRBJ1-1): DAGVTQSPTHLIKTRGQQVTLRCSPISGHKSVSWYQQVLGQGPQFIFQYYEKEERGRGNFPDRFSARQFPNYSSELNVNALLLGDSALYLCASSLDLRGNTEAFFGQGTRLTVV.

The chain has TRBV19 and TRBJ1-2; 9 nucleotides match TRBD1. CDR3 size: 20 residues. V was pared by 3 bases and J by 2 bases, with 19 bases of the junction left unmatched. Per germline, CDR1 LNHDA and CDR2 SQIVND (reference sequence). The CDR3 DNA is TGTGCCAGTAGTATTCTGTTTGCGACGGGGACAGGGATCACCAACTATGGCTACACCTTC. Its protein is CASSILFATGTGITNYGYTF.

This chain links TRBV7-9 with TRBJ2-7; D is ambiguous. With 3 bases removed from V and 1 base from J, the gap between germline ends came to 7 bases. Germline V lookup: CDR1 SEHNR, CDR2 FQNEAQ (reference sequence). This CDR3 region has 13 residues. CDR3 protein: CASSFPSSYEQYF. CDR3 nucleotides: TGTGCCAGCAGCTTTCCTAGTTCCTACGAGCAGTACTTC.

This chain uses TRBV5-6 with TRBJ2-3, with TRBD2 matching over 7 bases. CDR3 length equals 18 residues. The V gene's germline CDR1 is SGHDT and CDR2 YYEEEE. Trimming took 4 bases from V and 6 from J; bases not matched to a gene: 20. This chain's CDR3 is CASSQDRRHAGVADTQYF. CDR3 in DNA: TGTGCCAGCAGCCAAGACCGCCGTCACGCGGGAGTGGCGGATACGCAGTATTTT.

The chain couples TRBV10-2 to TRBJ1-5; no definite D call. Trimming stripped 6 bases from V and 6 bases from J, with 12 bases between. The CDR3 runs to 13 residues. Germline CDR1 is WSHSY and CDR2 is SAAADI. In DNA, the CDR3 is TGCGCCAGCAGGATCTCGGGTGGTCAGCCCCAGCATTTT. It specifies CASRISGGQPQHF.

The table lists this clone with a count of one. The chain is built from TRBV2 and TRBJ2-3, with D maybe TRBD1 (6 bases). Germline values: CDR1 SNHLY, CDR2 FYNNEI. The CDR3 spans 13 residues. Deletions cut 7 bases from V and 2 bases from J, with 10 bases between. The CDR3, as DNA: TGTGCCAGCAATGGACAGTTCACAGATACGCAGTATTTT. It yields the protein CASNGQFTDTQYF.

The gene calls are TRBV4-1 and TRBJ2-5; 11 bases line up with TRBD1. J lost 3 bases, V lost 2 bases, and 5 bases had no gene match. Germline lookup yields CDR1 MGHRA and CDR2 YSYEKL. The CDR3 is made up of 16 amino acids. The CDR3 coding sequence is TGCGCCAGCAGCCAAACTCCGGGACAGGGGGAAGAGACCCAGTACTTC. Translation: CASSQTPGQGEETQYF.

The chain joins TRBV12-3 or TRBV12-4 to TRBJ2-5; no clear D gene. V lost 5 bases and J 0 bases, leaving 7 bases between the germline ends. The CDR3 covers 13 residues. CDR3 protein: CASSTGDQETQYF. CDR3 DNA sequence: TGTGCCAGCAGTACGGGTGACCAAGAGACCCAGTACTTC.

V is TRBV4-3 and J is TRBJ2-2; TRBD1 matches at 9 bases. The CDR3 covers 16 residues. CDR1 is LGHNA and CDR2 is YSLEER in the germline V gene. V was pared by 1 base and J by 4 bases, with 4 bases of the junction left unmatched. The chain's CDR3 is CASSQAETGGTGELFF. In DNA form, the CDR3 reads TGCGCCAGCAGCCAAGCCGAGACAGGGGGCACCGGGGAGCTGTTTTTT.